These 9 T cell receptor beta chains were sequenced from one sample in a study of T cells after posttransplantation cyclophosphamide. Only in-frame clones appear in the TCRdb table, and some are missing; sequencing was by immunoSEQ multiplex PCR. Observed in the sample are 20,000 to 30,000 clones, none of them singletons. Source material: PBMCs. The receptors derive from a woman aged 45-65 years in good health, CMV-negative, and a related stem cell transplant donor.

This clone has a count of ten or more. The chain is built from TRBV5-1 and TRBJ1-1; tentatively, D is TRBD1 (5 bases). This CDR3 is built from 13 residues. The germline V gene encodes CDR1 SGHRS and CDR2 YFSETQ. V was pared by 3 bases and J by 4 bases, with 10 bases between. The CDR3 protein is CASSSGLRTEAFF. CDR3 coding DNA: TGCGCCAGCAGCTCGGGACTGCGCACTGAAGCTTTCTTT.

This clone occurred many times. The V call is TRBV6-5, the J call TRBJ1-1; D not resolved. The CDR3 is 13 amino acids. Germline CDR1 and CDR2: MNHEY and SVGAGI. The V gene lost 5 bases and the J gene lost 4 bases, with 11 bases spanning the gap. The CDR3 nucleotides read TGTGCCAGCAGTCAACAGACCTTCACTGAAGCTTTCTTT. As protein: CASSQQTFTEAFF.

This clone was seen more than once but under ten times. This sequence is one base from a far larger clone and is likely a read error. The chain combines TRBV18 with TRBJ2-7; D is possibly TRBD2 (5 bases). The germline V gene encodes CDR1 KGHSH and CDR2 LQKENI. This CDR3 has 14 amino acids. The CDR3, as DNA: TGTGCCCGCTCACCAGGCGTAGGGAGCTACGAGCAGTACTTC. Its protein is CARSPGVGSYEQYF.

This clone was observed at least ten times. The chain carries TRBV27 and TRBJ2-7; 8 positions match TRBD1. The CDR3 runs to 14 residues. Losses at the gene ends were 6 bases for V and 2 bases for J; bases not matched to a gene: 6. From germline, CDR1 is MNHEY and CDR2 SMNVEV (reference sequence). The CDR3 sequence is CASRWTGMTYEQYF. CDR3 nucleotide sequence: TGTGCCAGCAGATGGACAGGGATGACCTACGAGCAGTACTTC.

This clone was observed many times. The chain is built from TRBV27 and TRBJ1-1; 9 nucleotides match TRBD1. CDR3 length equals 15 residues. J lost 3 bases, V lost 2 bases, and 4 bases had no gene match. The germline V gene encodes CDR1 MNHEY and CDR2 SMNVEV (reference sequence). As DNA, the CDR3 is TGTGCCAGCAGTTTACTTAGGACAGGGGACACTGAAGCTTTCTTT. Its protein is CASSLLRTGDTEAFF.

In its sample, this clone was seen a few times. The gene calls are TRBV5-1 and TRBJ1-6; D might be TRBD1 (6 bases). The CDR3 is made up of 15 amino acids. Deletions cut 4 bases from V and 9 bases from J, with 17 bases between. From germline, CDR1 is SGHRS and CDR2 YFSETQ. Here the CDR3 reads CASSQRAGDGSPLHF. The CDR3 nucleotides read TGCGCCAGCAGCCAAAGGGCAGGGGACGGTTCACCCCTCCACTTT.

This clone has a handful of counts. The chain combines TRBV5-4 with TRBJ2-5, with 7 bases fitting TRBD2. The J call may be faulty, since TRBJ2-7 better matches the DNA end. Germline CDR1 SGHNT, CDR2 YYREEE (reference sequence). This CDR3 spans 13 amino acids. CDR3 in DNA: TGTGCCAGCAGCTTGCGCGGGGGCTACGAGCAGTACTTC. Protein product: CASSLRGGYEQYF.

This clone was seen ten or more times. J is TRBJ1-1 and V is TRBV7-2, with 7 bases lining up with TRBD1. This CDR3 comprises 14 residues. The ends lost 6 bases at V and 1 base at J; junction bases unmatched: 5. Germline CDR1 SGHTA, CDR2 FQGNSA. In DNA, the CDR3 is TGTGCCAGCAGGCTGGACAGGACGAACACTGAAGCTTTCTTT. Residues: CASRLDRTNTEAFF.

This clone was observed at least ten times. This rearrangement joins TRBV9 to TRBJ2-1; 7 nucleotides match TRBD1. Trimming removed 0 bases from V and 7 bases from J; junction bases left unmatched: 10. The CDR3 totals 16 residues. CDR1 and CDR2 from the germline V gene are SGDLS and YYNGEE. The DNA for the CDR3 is TGTGCCAGCAGCGTAGTTCCGGGGCCAGGGGGTAATGAGCAGTTCTTC. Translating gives CASSVVPGPGGNEQFF.